The 18 T cell receptor beta chains listed next were all sequenced from one sample in a study of beta chain features in type 1 diabetes. The antigens for these receptors are not known. The investigators reverse transcribed all of the isolated RNA, so they sequenced expressed TCRB transcripts. Repertoires were generated with immunoSEQ multiplex PCR, while TCRdb's copy carries only in-frame clones and drops some. The sample contains approximately 52,000 clones, about three fifths of which appear only once. Whole-study results and caveats: Among all four CD4+ subsets, Type 1 diabetes patients had TCRB CDR3s that were moderately but significantly shorter.

Sample: stem cell memory CD4+ T cells from blood. The source is a woman in her twenties or thirties with type 1 diabetes.

This chain uses TRBV5-4 with TRBJ2-3; no reliable D call. From germline, CDR1 is SGHNT and CDR2 YYREEE (reference sequence). The germline V and J ends were trimmed by 2 bases and 6 bases, with 13 bases remaining between them. The CDR3 is 14 amino acids. CDR3 sequence (DNA): TGTGCCAGCAGCTTAGAGTTTGCAGCGGATACGCAGTATTTT. It is translated as CASSLEFAADTQYF.

There are a few counts of this clone. The chain carries TRBV11-1 and TRBJ2-4; D not resolved. Trimming removed 3 bases from V and 1 base from J, with 13 bases in between. Germline V gene lookup returns CDR1 SGHAT and CDR2 FQDESV (reference sequence). The CDR3 consists of 16 residues. The CDR3 here is CASSFGGAGAKNIQYF. DNA for the CDR3: TGTGCCAGCAGCTTCGGTGGAGCCGGGGCCAAAAACATTCAGTACTTC.

The V call is TRBV11-1, the J call TRBJ2-1; 10 nucleotides match TRBD2. After removal of 5 bases from V and 9 bases from J, the junction contained 19 bases not matched to a gene. The CDR3 runs to 18 residues. From germline, CDR1 is SGHAT and CDR2 FQDESV (reference sequence). The CDR3 here is CASSPLVASGSWGLEQFF. In DNA, the CDR3 is TGTGCCAGCAGCCCTCTAGTTGCTAGCGGGAGTTGGGGGCTTGAGCAGTTCTTC.

The chain employs TRBV25-1 and TRBJ2-1; 10 bases align to TRBD2. The CDR3 is 17 residues long. The germline V gene encodes CDR1 MGHDK and CDR2 SYGVNS. The V and J ends lost 1 base and 2 bases, in that order; junction bases with no gene match: 5. The CDR3 region is CASSESAGGPTYNEQFF. CDR3 coding DNA: TGTGCCAGCAGTGAATCAGCGGGAGGGCCTACCTACAATGAGCAGTTCTTC.

The chain carries TRBV29-1 and TRBJ2-3, with TRBD2 matching 9 bases. V shed 0 bases and J 7 bases; nucleotides not matched to a gene: 8. This CDR3 spans 15 amino acids. Germline V gives CDR1 SQVTM, CDR2 ANQGSEA. The CDR3 loop is CSVEDRSSGRNTQYF. CDR3 DNA sequence: TGCAGCGTTGAAGATCGGAGTAGCGGGAGAAATACGCAGTATTTT.

The chain couples TRBV5-1 to TRBJ1-2; D is perhaps TRBD1 (5 bases). CDR1 is SGHRS, CDR2 YFSETQ, per germline. This CDR3 has 16 residues. V lost 1 base to trimming and J lost 4 bases, with 17 bases between them. CDR3 residues: CASSLSPTEALYGYTF. The CDR3 coding sequence is TGCGCCAGCAGCTTGTCTCCGACAGAGGCCCTCTATGGCTACACCTTC. Full variable domain (remainder filled in from reference TRBV5-1 and TRBJ1-2): KAGVTQTPRYLIKTRGQQVTLSCSPISGHRSVSWYQQTPGQGLQFLFEYFSETQRNKGNFPGRFSGRQFSNSRSEMNVSTLELGDSALYLCASSLSPTEALYGYTFGSGTRLTVV.

The J gene is TRBJ2-7, the V gene TRBV28; 10 bases agree with TRBD2. J lost 4 bases, V lost 1 base, and 7 bases had no gene match. The CDR3 length is 16 residues. Germline CDR1 reads MDHEN; CDR2 reads SYDVKM. CDR3 amino acids: CASSLSRSGRRYEQYF. CDR3 nucleotides: TGTGCCAGCAGTTTATCCCGTAGCGGGAGGAGATACGAGCAGTACTTC. Variable domain in full (rest from reference TRBV28 and TRBJ2-7): DVKVTQSSRYLVKRTGEKVFLECVQDMDHENMFWYRQDPGLGLRLIYFSYDVKMKEKGDIPEGYSVSREKKERFSLILESASTNQTSMYLCASSLSRSGRRYEQYFGPGTRLTVT.

CDR3 in DNA: TGCGCCAGCAGCCAAGATGCGGGGAACCCAGCCTACGAGCAGTACTTC. Its protein product is CASSQDAGNPAYEQYF. This chain links TRBV4-1 with TRBJ2-7; TRBD2 is a possible D gene (6 bases). The CDR3 consists of 16 residues. Trimming left V 0 bases short and J 2 bases short, with 14 bases between. CDR1 is MGHRA, CDR2 YSYEKL, per germline.

The V call is TRBV5-4, the J call TRBJ2-5, with 12 bases lining up with TRBD2. The CDR3 covers 16 residues. Germline CDR1 and CDR2: SGHNT and YYREEE (reference sequence). The trim removed 4 bases at V and 4 bases at J, leaving 8 bases unmatched. For the CDR3, the DNA is TGTGCCAGCAGCCCGACTAGCGGGAGTGCAGGAGAGACCCAGTACTTC. Amino acid sequence: CASSPTSGSAGETQYF.

This clone was observed a few times. V usage is TRBV19 and J usage is TRBJ2-3, with D uncertain. CDR3 length: 14 amino acids. The germline CDR1 and CDR2 sequences are LNHDA and SQIVND (reference sequence). V was trimmed by 1 base and J by 2 bases, leaving 7 bases between them. This chain's CDR3 is CASSIGGTTDTQYF. In DNA, the CDR3 is TGTGCCAGTAGTATAGGAGGTACCACAGATACGCAGTATTTT.

This clone was recorded only once. The chain employs TRBV7-9 and TRBJ2-3; D not resolved. V lost 4 bases to trimming and J lost 3 bases, with 5 bases between them. The germline CDR1 and CDR2 sequences are SEHNR and FQNEAQ (reference sequence). The CDR3 contains 12 residues. The CDR3 DNA reads TGTGCCAGCAGCTCCCTAACAGATACGCAGTATTTT. Its protein product is CASSSLTDTQYF.

The gene calls are TRBV19 and TRBJ2-7; TRBD2 is a possible D gene (6 bases). Between the trimmed V and J ends, which lost 4 bases and 7 bases, there was a span of 20 bases. Per germline, CDR1 LNHDA and CDR2 SQIVND (reference sequence). The CDR3 is made up of 15 amino acids. CDR3 bases: TGTGCCAGTAGTACCCACCGGGACTCTCGCCCGGAGCAGTACTTC. This sequence encodes CASSTHRDSRPEQYF.

The chain uses TRBV7-9 and TRBJ2-7; 10 positions match TRBD2. Germline values: CDR1 SEHNR, CDR2 FQNEAQ (reference sequence). V dropped 2 bases and J dropped 3; count of bases not matched to a gene: 1. The CDR3 is made up of 14 amino acids. The CDR3 reads CASSLLAGDYEQYF. The CDR3 DNA is TGTGCCAGCAGCTTACTAGCGGGAGACTACGAGCAGTACTTC.

The V call is TRBV7-3, the J call TRBJ2-7; D gene unclear. V was cut by 0 bases and J by 6 bases, with 12 bases left in between. The germline CDR1 and CDR2 sequences are SGHTA and FQGTGA. The CDR3 covers 14 residues. As DNA, the CDR3 is TGTGCCAGCAGCTTAACTCCGTACTCAACCGAGCAGTACTTC. This gives the protein CASSLTPYSTEQYF. The whole variable domain, remainder taken from reference TRBV7-3 and TRBJ2-7, is GAGVSQTPSNKVTEKGKYVELRCDPISGHTALYWYRQSLGQGPEFLIYFQGTGAADDSGLPNDRFFAVRPEGSVSTLKIQRTERGDSAVYLCASSLTPYSTEQYFGPGTRLTVT.

This rearrangement joins TRBV2 to TRBJ1-3, with a weak D call TRBD1 (6 bases). This CDR3 contains 15 residues. Trimming took off 5 bases at V and 1 base at J, with 12 bases between the two ends. Germline V lookup: CDR1 SNHLY, CDR2 FYNNEI. The CDR3 DNA sequence: TGTGCCAGCAGTCTACGAAGGGGGTCTGGAAACACCATATATTTT. It is translated as CASSLRRGSGNTIYF.

This clone was counted a few times. V and J are TRBV9 and TRBJ2-7; 12 positions agree with TRBD2. Germline CDR1 reads SGDLS; CDR2 reads YYNGEE. V shed 4 bases and J 3 bases; nucleotides not matched to a gene: 5. The CDR3 extends over 15 amino acids. For the CDR3, the DNA is TGTGCCAGCAGCCCCGGACTAGCGGGAAGCTACGAGCAGTACTTC. Translation: CASSPGLAGSYEQYF.

The gene calls are TRBV7-2 and TRBJ2-5; D gene unclear. Trimming removed 4 bases from V and 1 base from J, with 10 bases in between. Looked up from germline, CDR1 is SGHTA and CDR2 is FQGNSA. This CDR3 region has 14 residues. The DNA of the CDR3 is TGTGCCAGCAGCTCAAACTCGGTCCAAGAGACCCAGTACTTC. Translated: CASSSNSVQETQYF.

This clone was observed a few times. CDR3 coding DNA: TGTGCCTGGAGCGTAGGGAGGACAGGGGTGGATAGCAATCAGCCCCAGCATTTT. Its translation is CAWSVGRTGVDSNQPQHF. The J gene is TRBJ1-5, the V gene TRBV30; TRBD1 matches 9 bases. Germline V gene lookup returns CDR1 GTSNPN and CDR2 SVGIG (reference sequence). Trimming took 3 bases from V and 0 from J; bases not matched to a gene: 12. The CDR3 has 18 residues.